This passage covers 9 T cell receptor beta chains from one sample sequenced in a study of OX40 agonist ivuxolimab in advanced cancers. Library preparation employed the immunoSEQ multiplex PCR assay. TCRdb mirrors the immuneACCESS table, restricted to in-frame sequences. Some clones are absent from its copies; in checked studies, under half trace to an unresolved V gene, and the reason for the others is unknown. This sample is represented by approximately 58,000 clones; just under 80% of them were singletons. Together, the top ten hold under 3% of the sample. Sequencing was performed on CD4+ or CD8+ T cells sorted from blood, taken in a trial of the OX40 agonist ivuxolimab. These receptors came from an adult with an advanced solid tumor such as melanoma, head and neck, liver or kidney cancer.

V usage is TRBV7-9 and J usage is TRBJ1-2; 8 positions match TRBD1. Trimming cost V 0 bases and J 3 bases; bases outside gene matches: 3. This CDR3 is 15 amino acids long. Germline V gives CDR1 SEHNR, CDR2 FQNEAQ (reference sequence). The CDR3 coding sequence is TGTGCCAGCAGCTTAGCTGGACAGGGCGACTATGGCTACACCTTC. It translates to CASSLAGQGDYGYTF.

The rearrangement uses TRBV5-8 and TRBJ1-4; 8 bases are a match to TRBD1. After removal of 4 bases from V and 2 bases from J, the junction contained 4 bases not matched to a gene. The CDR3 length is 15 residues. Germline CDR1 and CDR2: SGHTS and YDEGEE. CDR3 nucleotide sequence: TGTGCCAGCAGCGGGGGACAGGTGACTAATGAAAAACTGTTTTTT. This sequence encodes CASSGGQVTNEKLFF.

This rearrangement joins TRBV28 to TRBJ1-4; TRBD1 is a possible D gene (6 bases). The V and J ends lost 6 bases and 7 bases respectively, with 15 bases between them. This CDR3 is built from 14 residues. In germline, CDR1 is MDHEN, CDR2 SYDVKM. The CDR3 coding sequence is TGTGCCAGCAGCCCCCGGATCAGGGGTGAAAAACTGTTTTTT. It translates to CASSPRIRGEKLFF.

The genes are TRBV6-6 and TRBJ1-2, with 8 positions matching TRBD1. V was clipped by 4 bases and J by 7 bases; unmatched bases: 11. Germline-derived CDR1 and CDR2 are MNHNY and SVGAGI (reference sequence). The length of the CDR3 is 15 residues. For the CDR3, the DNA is TGTGCCAGCAGTTTTCATCGACAGGGGTCGGCTGGCTACACCTTC. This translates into CASSFHRQGSAGYTF.

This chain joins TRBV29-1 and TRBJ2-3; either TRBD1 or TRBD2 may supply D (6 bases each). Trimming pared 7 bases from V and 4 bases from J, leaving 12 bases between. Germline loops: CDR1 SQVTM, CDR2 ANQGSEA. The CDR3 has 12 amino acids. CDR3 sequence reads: CSARRGADTQYF. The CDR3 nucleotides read TGCAGCGCCAGAAGGGGGGCAGATACGCAGTATTTT.

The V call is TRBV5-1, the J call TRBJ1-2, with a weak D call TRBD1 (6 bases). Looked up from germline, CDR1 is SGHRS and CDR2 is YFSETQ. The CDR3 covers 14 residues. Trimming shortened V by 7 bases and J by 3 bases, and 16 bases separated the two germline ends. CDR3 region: CASWDTQGHYGYTF. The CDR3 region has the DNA TGCGCCAGCTGGGACACCCAAGGGCACTATGGCTACACCTTC.

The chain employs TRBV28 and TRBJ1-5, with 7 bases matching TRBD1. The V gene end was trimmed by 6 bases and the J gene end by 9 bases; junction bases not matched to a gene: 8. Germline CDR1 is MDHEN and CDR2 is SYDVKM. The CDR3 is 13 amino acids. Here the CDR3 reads CASRGGTVGPQHF. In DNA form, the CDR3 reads TGTGCCAGCAGGGGGGGGACAGTCGGGCCCCAGCATTTT.

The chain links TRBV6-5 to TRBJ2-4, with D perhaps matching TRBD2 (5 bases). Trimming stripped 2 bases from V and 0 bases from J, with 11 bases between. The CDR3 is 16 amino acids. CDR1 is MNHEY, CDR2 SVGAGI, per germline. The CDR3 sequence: CASSYTLAAAKNIQYF. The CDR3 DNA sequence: TGTGCCAGCAGTTACACTCTAGCTGCAGCCAAAAACATTCAGTACTTC.

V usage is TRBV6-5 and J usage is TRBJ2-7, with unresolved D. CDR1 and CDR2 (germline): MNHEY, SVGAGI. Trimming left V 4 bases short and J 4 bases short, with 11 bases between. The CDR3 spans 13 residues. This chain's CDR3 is CASSSPRLYEQYF. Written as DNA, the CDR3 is TGTGCCAGCAGTTCCCCGAGGCTATACGAGCAGTACTTC.